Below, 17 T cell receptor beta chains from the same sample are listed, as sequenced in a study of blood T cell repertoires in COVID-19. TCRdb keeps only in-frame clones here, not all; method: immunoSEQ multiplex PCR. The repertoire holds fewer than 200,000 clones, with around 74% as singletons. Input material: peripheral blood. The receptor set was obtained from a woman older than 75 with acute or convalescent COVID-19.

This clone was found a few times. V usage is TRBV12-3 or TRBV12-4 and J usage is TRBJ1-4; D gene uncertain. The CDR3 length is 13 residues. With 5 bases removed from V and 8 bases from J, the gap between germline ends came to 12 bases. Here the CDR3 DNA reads TGTGCCAGCAGTAGTGAGGTGAGGGAAAAACTGTTTTTT. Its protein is CASSSEVREKLFF.

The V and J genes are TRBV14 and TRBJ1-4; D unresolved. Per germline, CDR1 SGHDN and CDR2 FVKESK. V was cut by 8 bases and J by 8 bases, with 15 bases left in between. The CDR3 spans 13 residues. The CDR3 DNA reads TGTGCCAGCGCCGCCCTAGTCGGAGAAAAACTGTTTTTT. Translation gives CASAALVGEKLFF.

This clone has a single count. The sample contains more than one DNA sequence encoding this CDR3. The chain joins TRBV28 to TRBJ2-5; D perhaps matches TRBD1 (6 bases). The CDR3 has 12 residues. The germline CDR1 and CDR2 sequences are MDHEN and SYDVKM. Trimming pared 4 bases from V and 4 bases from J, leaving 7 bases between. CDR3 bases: TGTGCCAGCAGTTCACAGGGAGAGACCCAGTACTTC. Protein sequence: CASSSQGETQYF.

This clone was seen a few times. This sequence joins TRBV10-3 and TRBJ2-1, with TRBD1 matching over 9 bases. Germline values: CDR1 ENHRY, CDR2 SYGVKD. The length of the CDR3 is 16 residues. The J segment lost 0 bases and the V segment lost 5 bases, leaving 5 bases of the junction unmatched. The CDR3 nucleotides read TGTGCCATCAGTTCCGACAGGGGGAGCTCCTACAATGAGCAGTTCTTC. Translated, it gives CAISSDRGSSYNEQFF.

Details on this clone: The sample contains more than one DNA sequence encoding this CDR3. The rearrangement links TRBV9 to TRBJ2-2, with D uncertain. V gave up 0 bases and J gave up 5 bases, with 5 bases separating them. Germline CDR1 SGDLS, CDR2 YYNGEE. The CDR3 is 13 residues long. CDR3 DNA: TGTGCCAGCAGCGTAGCCCCGACCGGGGAGCTGTTTTTT. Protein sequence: CASSVAPTGELFF.

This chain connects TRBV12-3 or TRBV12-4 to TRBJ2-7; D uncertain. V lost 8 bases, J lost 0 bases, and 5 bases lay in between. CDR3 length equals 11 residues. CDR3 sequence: CASGRSYEQYF. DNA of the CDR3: TGTGCCAGCGGCCGCTCCTACGAGCAGTACTTC.

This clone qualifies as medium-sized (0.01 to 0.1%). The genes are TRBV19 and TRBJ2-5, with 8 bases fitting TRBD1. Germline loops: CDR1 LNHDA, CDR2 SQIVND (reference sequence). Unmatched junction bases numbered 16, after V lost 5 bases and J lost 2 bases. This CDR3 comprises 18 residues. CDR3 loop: CASSGRGQEKTYQETQYF. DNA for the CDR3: TGTGCCAGTAGTGGAAGGGGACAGGAGAAAACCTATCAAGAGACCCAGTACTTC.

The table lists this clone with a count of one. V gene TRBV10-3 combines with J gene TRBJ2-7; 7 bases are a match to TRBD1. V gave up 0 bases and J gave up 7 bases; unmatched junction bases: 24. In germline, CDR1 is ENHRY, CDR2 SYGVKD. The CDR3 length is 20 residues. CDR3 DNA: TGTGCCATCAGTGAGTCGCAATATCGTCGGACAGGAGCCTTGAGGATGGAGCAGTACTTC. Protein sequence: CAISESQYRRTGALRMEQYF.

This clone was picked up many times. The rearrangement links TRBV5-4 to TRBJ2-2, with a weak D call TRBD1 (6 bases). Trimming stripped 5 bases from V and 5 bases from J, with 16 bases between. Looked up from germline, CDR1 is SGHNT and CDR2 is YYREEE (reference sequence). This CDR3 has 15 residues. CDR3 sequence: CASSFSRGRTGELFF. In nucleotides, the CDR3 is TGTGCCAGCAGTTTCTCCAGGGGCCGGACCGGGGAGCTGTTTTTT.

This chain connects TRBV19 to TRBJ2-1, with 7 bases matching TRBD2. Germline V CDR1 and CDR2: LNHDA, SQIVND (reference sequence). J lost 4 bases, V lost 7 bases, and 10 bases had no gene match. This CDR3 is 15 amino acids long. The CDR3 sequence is CASTPASGPYNEQFF. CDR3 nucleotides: TGTGCCAGTACCCCGGCTAGCGGCCCTTACAATGAGCAGTTCTTC.

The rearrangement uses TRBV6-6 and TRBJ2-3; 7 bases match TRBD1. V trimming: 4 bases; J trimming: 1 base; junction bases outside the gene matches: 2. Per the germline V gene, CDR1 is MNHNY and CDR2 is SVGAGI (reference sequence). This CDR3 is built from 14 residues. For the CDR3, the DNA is TGTGCCAGCAGTTCCGGGACAGGCACAGATACGCAGTATTTT. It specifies CASSSGTGTDTQYF.

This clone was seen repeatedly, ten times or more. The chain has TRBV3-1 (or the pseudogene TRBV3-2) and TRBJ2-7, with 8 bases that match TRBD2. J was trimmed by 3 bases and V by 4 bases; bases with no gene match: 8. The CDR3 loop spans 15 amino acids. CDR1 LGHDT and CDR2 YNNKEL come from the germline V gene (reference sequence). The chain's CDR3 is CASSLSSTSGYEQYF. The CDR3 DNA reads TGTGCCAGCAGCCTGTCCTCTACTAGCGGCTACGAGCAGTACTTC.

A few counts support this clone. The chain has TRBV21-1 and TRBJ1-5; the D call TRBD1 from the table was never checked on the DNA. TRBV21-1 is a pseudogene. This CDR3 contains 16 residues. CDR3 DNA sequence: TGTGCCAGCAGCAAAGAGGCAGGGGCAGGGGGTCAGCCCCAGCATTTT. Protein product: CASSKEAGAGGQPQHF.

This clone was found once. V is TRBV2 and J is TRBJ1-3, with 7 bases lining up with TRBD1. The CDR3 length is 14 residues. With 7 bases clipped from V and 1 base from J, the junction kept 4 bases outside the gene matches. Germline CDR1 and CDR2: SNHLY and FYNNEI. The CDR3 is CASTPTGSGNTIYF. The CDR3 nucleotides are TGTGCCAGCACCCCGACAGGGTCTGGAAACACCATATATTTT.

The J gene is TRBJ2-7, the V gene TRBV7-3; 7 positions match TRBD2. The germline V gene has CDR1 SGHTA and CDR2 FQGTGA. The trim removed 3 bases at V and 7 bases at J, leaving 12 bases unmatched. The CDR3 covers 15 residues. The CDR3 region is CASSFGASGLEEQYF. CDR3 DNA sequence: TGTGCCAGCAGCTTCGGGGCTAGCGGATTAGAAGAGCAGTACTTC.

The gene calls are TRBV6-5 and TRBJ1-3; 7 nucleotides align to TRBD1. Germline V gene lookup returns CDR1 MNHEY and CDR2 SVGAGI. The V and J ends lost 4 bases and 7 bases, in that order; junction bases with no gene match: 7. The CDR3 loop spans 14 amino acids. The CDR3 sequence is CASSLDRFWNTIYF. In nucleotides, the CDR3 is TGTGCCAGCAGTTTGGACAGGTTCTGGAACACCATATATTTT.

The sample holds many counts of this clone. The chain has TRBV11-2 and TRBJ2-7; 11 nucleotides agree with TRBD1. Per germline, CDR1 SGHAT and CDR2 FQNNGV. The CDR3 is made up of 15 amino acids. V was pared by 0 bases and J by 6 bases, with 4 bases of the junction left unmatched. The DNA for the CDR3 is TGTGCCAGCAGCTTAGAGGGGACAGGGGGTACCGAGCAGTACTTC. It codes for CASSLEGTGGTEQYF.